This TCR beta chain was captured in a study of T-cell memory formation after mild COVID-19. One entry per CDR3 protein, called by TCRdb with MiXCR from the 5' RACE reads. The sample lists 190,000 or so distinct CDR3 sequences; about a fifth were seen once. Deletions cut 5 bases from V and 2 bases from J, with 15 bases between. The CDR3 runs to 15 residues. This sequence was found in an adult woman who had mild COVID-19 (a few samples of this study predate the infection). Cell type and time point are not known. The sequenced sample consisted of PBMCs or a T cell subset sorted from them (not recorded which). The chain recombines TRBV12-3 or TRBV12-4 with TRBJ2-5; D remains ambiguous. The CDR3 spells CASSPRILGQETQYF. CDR3 DNA sequence: TGTGCCAGCAGTCCCCGAATCCTCGGGCAAGAGACCCAGTACTTC.